These T cell receptor beta chains were read from a single sample in a study of blood T cell repertoires in COVID-19. Sequencing was performed with immunoSEQ multiplex PCR; in TCRdb, only in-frame clones are kept and a portion is missing. Of fewer than 150,000 clones listed, about 76% were seen once; the top ten hold 20%. Sample: peripheral blood. The origin of the receptors is an elderly man with acute or convalescent COVID-19. Each CDR3 is given with its conserved first and last residue. The D gene is left open where the match is weak. Size values are once, few and many counts, or a class for expanded clones, and some rows have none.

abundance	d_gene	v_gene	len	j_gene	CDR3aa	CDR3nt
.	.	TRBV29-1	14	TRBJ2-1	CSVLDRSSYNEQFF	TGCAGCGTCCTTGACCGGAGCTCCTACAATGAGCAGTTCTTC
.	TRBD1	TRBV11-1	16	TRBJ2-2	CASSLTSGQGFGELFF	TGTGCCAGCAGCTTAACTTCAGGACAGGGGTTCGGGGAGCTGTTTTTT
.	.	TRBV2	14	TRBJ2-5	CASRAGTNQETQYF	TGTGCCAGCAGGGCCGGGACAAACCAAGAGACCCAGTACTTC
.	.	TRBV10-3	14	TRBJ1-3	CAISGTESGNTIYF	TGTGCCATCAGTGGAACAGAATCTGGAAACACCATATATTTT
few	.	TRBV29-1	13	TRBJ1-1	CSVEDPGWGKAFF	TGCAGCGTTGAAGACCCGGGATGGGGAAAAGCTTTCTTT
once	.	TRBV10-3	12	TRBJ2-7	CAISDQGIEQYF	TGTGCCATCAGTGATCAGGGCATCGAGCAGTACTTC
.	TRBD2	TRBV7-9	16	TRBJ2-1	CASSYGRGVHYNEQFF	TGTGCCAGCAGCTACGGGAGGGGGGTACATTACAATGAGCAGTTCTTC
.	.	TRBV19	15	TRBJ1-1	CASTDLDQGNTEAFF	TGTGCCAGTACCGATCTTGATCAGGGGAACACTGAAGCTTTCTTT
.	.	TRBV11-2	14	TRBJ1-5	CASSLTGLDQPQHF	TGTGCCAGCAGCTTAACGGGTCTTGATCAGCCCCAGCATTTT
.	TRBD2	TRBV4-2	17	TRBJ2-1	CASSQVTGTSSYNEQFF	TGTGCCAGCAGCCAGGTAACCGGGACTAGCTCCTACAATGAGCAGTTCTTC
.	.	TRBV5-1	14	TRBJ2-2	CASSLGRDTGELFF	TGCGCCAGCAGCTTGGGGCGGGACACCGGGGAGCTGTTTTTT
.	.	TRBV18	16	TRBJ2-2	CASSPRRGGNTGELFF	TGTGCCAGCTCACCACGGAGGGGAGGAAACACCGGGGAGCTGTTTTTT
.	TRBD1	TRBV11-3	15	TRBJ2-7	CASSLGQGAGYEQYF	TGTGCCAGCAGCCTCGGACAGGGGGCCGGTTACGAGCAGTACTTC
many	.	TRBV5-6	14	TRBJ1-6	CASSLGQINSPLHF	TGTGCCAGCAGCTTGGGGCAGATTAATTCACCCCTCCACTTT
.	.	TRBV2	18	TRBJ1-4	CASSEGRVWGTTNEKLFF	TGTGCCAGCAGTGAAGGCAGGGTCTGGGGAACAACTAATGAAAAACTGTTTTTT
once	.	TRBV5-1	13	TRBJ2-5	CASSAPPVETQYF	TGCGCCAGCAGCGCCCCGCCGGTGGAGACCCAGTACTTC
.	TRBD1	TRBV11-2	16	TRBJ2-7	CASSLVPGQLPYEQYF	TGTGCCAGCAGCTTAGTACCGGGACAGCTTCCCTACGAGCAGTACTTC
.	TRBD1	TRBV6-2/TRBV6-3	14	TRBJ1-6	CASSDRGQNSPLHF	TGTGCCAGCAGTGACAGGGGGCAGAATTCACCCCTCCACTTT
.	TRBD1	TRBV7-9	15	TRBJ1-6	CASTRTGTENSPLHF	TGTGCCAGCACCCGAACCGGGACAGAGAATTCACCCCTCCACTTT
.	TRBD1	TRBV9	16	TRBJ2-1	CASSVADRAGPNEQFF	TGTGCCAGCAGCGTAGCTGACAGGGCAGGGCCCAATGAGCAGTTCTTC
.	TRBD2	TRBV9	15	TRBJ2-5	CASTARGGPSETQYF	TGTGCCAGCACCGCGCGGGGGGGCCCCTCAGAGACCCAGTACTTC
.	.	TRBV2	14	TRBJ1-2	CASRDTGFGYGYTF	TGTGCCAGCAGGGACACAGGGTTTGGCTATGGCTACACCTTC
.	TRBD1	TRBV3-1/TRBV3-2	17	TRBJ2-3	CASSQVRKGQEVDTQYF	TGTGCCAGCAGCCAAGTCAGGAAGGGACAGGAGGTAGATACGCAGTATTTT
.	TRBD1	TRBV14	14	TRBJ1-6	CASSPGQQNSPLHF	TGTGCCAGCAGCCCGGGACAGCAGAATTCACCCCTCCACTTT
.	TRBD1	TRBV5-1	13	TRBJ2-7	CASSGDRGYEQYF	TGCGCCAGCAGCGGAGACAGGGGTTACGAGCAGTACTTC
.	TRBD2	TRBV5-8	17	TRBJ2-3	CASSPGLAGGPRDTQYF	TGTGCCAGCAGCCCGGGACTAGCGGGGGGGCCGAGAGATACGCAGTATTTT